The source of this TCR beta chain is a study of shared clonotypes between healthy human individuals. Study-wide background: CD4 naive cells filled three plates per donor, CD4 memory three, CD8 naive two and CD8 memory one.

Sorted-subset replicate PCR reactions contained around 220 ng DNA, corresponding to approximately 30,000 T cell genomes. Sequencing used immunoSEQ multiplex PCR; TCRdb keeps in-frame clones, though not all of them. The table shows roughly 380,000 clones, with 90% to 98% occurring only once. V gave up 4 bases and J gave up 2 bases; unmatched junction bases: 5. The CDR3 runs to 15 residues. The germline V gene encodes CDR1 SGHNT and CDR2 YYREEE (reference sequence). The source material was memory CD8+ T cells sorted from blood. Subset here: CD45RO+ cells pooled with CCR7-negative TemRA cells. The chain couples TRBV5-4 to TRBJ2-7, with 11 bases identical to TRBD2. The sequence came from a man aged 25 to 45 in good health. This CDR3 is CASSPGTSGPYEQYF. The CDR3 nucleotides are TGTGCCAGCAGCCCCGGGACTAGCGGACCCTACGAGCAGTACTTC.